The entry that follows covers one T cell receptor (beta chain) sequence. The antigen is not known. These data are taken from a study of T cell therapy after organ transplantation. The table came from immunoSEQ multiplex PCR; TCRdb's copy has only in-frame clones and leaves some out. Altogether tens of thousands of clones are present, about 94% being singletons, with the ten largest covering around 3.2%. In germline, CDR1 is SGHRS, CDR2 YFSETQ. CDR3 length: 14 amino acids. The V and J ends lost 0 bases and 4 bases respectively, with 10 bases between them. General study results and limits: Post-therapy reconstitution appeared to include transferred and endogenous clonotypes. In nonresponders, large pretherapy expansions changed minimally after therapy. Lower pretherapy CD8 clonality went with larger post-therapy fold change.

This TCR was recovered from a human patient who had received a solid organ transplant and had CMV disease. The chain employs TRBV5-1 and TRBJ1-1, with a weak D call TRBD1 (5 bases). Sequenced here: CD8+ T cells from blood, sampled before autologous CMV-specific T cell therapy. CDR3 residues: CASSLGQGPTEAFF. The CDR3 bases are TGCGCCAGCAGCTTGGGTCAGGGTCCCACTGAAGCTTTCTTT.